The sequence of this T cell receptor beta chain was determined in a study of Tregs in tolerant kidney transplant recipients. Generated by immunoSEQ multiplex PCR, the TCRdb table keeps only in-frame clones and is missing some. Seen here are about 59,000 clones, around 83% observed once, and the top ten hold around 5.2%. Broader study findings: Tregs expanded with activated donor B cells seemed most donor-specific. Biological reproducibility was not directly addressed, but technical replication error appeared minimal. Findings come from small patient numbers and require larger validation.

On this clone: Its matching antigen is unknown.

Deletions cut 3 bases from V and 4 bases from J, with 13 bases between. This CDR3 has 14 amino acids. The germline CDR1 and CDR2 sequences are SGHDN and FVKESK. J is TRBJ2-7 and V is TRBV14, with D possibly matching TRBD2 (7 bases). The source of this sequence is a human donor in good health. The source material was CD4+ T cells from blood. The CDR3 DNA follows: TGTGCCAGCAGCCAGCCGGGGGGCCGGTACGAGCAGTACTTC. Its translation: CASSQPGGRYEQYF.